This T cell receptor beta chain is drawn from a study of PD-1 blockade in classical Hodgkin lymphoma. Study-level results: Healthy donors reportedly exceeded newly diagnosed patients in baseline TCR diversity. Repertoires differed for reasons still undefined, possibly disease activity or prior therapy.

Remarks on this clone: As yet, its antigen is unknown.

Trimming took off 3 bases at V and 7 bases at J, with 6 bases between the two ends. CDR1 ENHRY and CDR2 SYGVKD come from the germline V gene. The CDR3 is 11 residues long. Indicated time point: newly diagnosed, previously untreated cHL patient sample. A comparison was provided by newly diagnosed, untreated classical Hodgkin lymphoma PBMCs. TCRdb's table, derived via immunoSEQ multiplex PCR, lists solely in-frame clones and lacks some. The sample has roughly 68,000 clones, about 93% seen once. Sequenced material: peripheral blood mononuclear cells (PBMCs). The sequence was obtained from a human donor with classical Hodgkin lymphoma. The rearrangement links TRBV10-3 to TRBJ1-1; no definite D call. The CDR3 loop reads CAISERFEAFF. CDR3 sequence (DNA): TGTGCCATCAGTGAAAGGTTTGAAGCTTTCTTT.